The 32 T cell receptor beta chains presented below share a single source sample, sequenced in a study of blood T cell repertoires in COVID-19. Repertoires were generated with immunoSEQ multiplex PCR, while TCRdb's copy carries only in-frame clones and drops some. This sample yields around 18,000 clones, of which roughly 80% are seen a single time; 9.5% to 12% belongs to the top ten. Sequencing was done on a sample of peripheral blood. These TCRs come from a man of 80 years or more with acute or convalescent COVID-19.

This clone appeared a single time. The chain links TRBV7-8 to TRBJ1-6; D is perhaps TRBD1 (6 bases). V lost 0 bases and J lost 11, with 14 bases in between. Germline V lookup: CDR1 SGHVS, CDR2 FQNEAQ. The CDR3 runs 15 residues. CDR3 DNA sequence: TGTGCCAGCAGCTTAGCGCTAGACAGGCTAACACCCCTCCACTTT. Encoded protein: CASSLALDRLTPLHF.

The chain employs TRBV12-3 or TRBV12-4 and TRBJ2-1; D unclear. Trimming cost V 5 bases and J 9 bases, with 14 bases left between them. The CDR3 length is 13 residues. Here the CDR3 reads CASSTSESGEQFF. The CDR3 bases are TGTGCCAGCAGTACGTCCGAGTCGGGTGAGCAGTTCTTC.

The chain has TRBV23-1 and TRBJ2-7, with a possible D match to TRBD2 (6 bases). TRBV23-1 is an ORF; its function is uncertain. Between the trimmed V and J ends, which lost 4 bases and 2 bases, there was a span of 24 bases. The CDR3 loop spans 18 amino acids. DNA of the CDR3: TGCGCCAGCAGTCCCGGGTCAACGGACTCTAGCGAGGCCTACGAGCAGTACTTC. Protein sequence: CASSPGSTDSSEAYEQYF.

This clone showed up just a few times. The V call is TRBV6-2 or TRBV6-3, the J call TRBJ1-1; 12 bases align to TRBD1. Germline-derived CDR1 and CDR2 are MNHEY and SVGEGT. The CDR3 runs to 17 residues. V dropped 4 bases and J dropped 7; count of bases not matched to a gene: 13. The CDR3 sequence: CASSSFPGQGAKDEAFF. The CDR3 bases are TGTGCCAGCAGTTCCTTTCCGGGACAGGGGGCGAAGGATGAAGCTTTCTTT.

Only a few counts were recorded for this clone. The genes are TRBV9 and TRBJ1-4, with 7 bases lining up with TRBD1. From germline, CDR1 is SGDLS and CDR2 YYNGEE. This CDR3 spans 18 amino acids. V lost 2 bases to trimming and J lost 4 bases; unmatched junction nucleotides: 14. CDR3 DNA sequence: TGTGCCAGCAGCGTCTGGCGGAGGGGGCGATCTATTAATGAAAAACTGTTTTTT. Its translation: CASSVWRRGRSINEKLFF.

This clone appeared a few times. CDR3 in DNA: TGTGCCAGCAGCTCCCAGCCGGGGGGGGGCGCTGATTCACCCCTCCACTTT. This encodes CASSSQPGGGADSPLHF. The chain combines TRBV7-2 with TRBJ1-6; TRBD1 might be the D (6 bases). This CDR3 comprises 17 residues. Germline CDR1 reads SGHTA; CDR2 reads FQGNSA. V shed 4 bases and J shed 8 bases, with 21 bases lying between them.

The genes are TRBV5-1 and TRBJ1-3, with no clear D. CDR1 is SGHRS, CDR2 YFSETQ, per germline. The germline V and J ends were trimmed by 0 bases and 4 bases, with 5 bases remaining between them. The CDR3 is 13 amino acids. The CDR3 region has the DNA TGCGCCAGCAGCTTGGACGCGGGAAACACCATATATTTT. It specifies CASSLDAGNTIYF.

The V and J genes are TRBV2 and TRBJ2-7, with a weak D call TRBD1 (6 bases). CDR1 is SNHLY, CDR2 FYNNEI, per germline. V shed 10 bases and J shed 0 bases, with 16 bases lying between them. The CDR3 is 14 residues long. CDR3 nucleotide sequence: TGTGCCACCCAACGACAGGAGAGCTCCTACGAGCAGTACTTC. Encoded protein: CATQRQESSYEQYF. The full variable domain, in which reference TRBV2 and TRBJ2-7 provide the parts outside the CDR3, is EPEVTQTPSHQVTQMGQEVILRCVPISNHLYFYWYRQILGQKVEFLVSFYNNEISEKSEIFDDQFSVERPDGSNFTLKIRSTKLEDSAMYFCATQRQESSYEQYFGPGTRLTVT.

The V gene is TRBV5-1, the J gene TRBJ2-3; 8 bases match TRBD2. V trimming: 0 bases; J trimming: 5 bases; junction bases outside the gene matches: 8. Germline assignment: CDR1 SGHRS and CDR2 YFSETQ. This CDR3 spans 16 amino acids. The CDR3 coding sequence is TGCGCCAGCAGCTTGGTTGGCGGGGGGCGTGGAGATACGCAGTATTTT. It translates to CASSLVGGGRGDTQYF.

The rearrangement joins TRBV7-9 to TRBJ1-2, with 8 nucleotides matching TRBD1. The CDR3 has 14 amino acids. Trimming removed 5 bases from V and 8 bases from J; junction bases left unmatched: 10. Germline CDR1 is SEHNR and CDR2 is FQNEAQ (reference sequence). In nucleotides, the CDR3 is TGTGCCAGCAGCACAGGGACAGGCCCCCTCGGCTACACCTTC. Amino acids: CASSTGTGPLGYTF.

The rearrangement links TRBV10-3 to TRBJ1-5; a possible D gene is TRBD1 (6 bases). Germline-derived CDR1 and CDR2 are ENHRY and SYGVKD. This CDR3 spans 18 amino acids. Between the trimmed V and J ends, which lost 4 bases and 3 bases, there was a span of 22 bases. The CDR3 region has the DNA TGTGCCATCAGTGGCGAGAACAACAGGGAATTATACAATCAGCCCCAGCATTTT. Encoded protein: CAISGENNRELYNQPQHF.

The V call is TRBV7-2, the J call TRBJ2-7; TRBD2 agrees at 10 bases. V gave up 1 base and J gave up 7 bases; unmatched junction bases: 10. The CDR3 contains 16 residues. The germline gives CDR1 SGHTA, CDR2 FQGNSA. The CDR3 nucleotides are TGTGCCAGCAGCTTAGGTTACAGCGGGGGGGCCGTTGAGCAGTACTTC. Protein sequence: CASSLGYSGGAVEQYF.

This chain links TRBV19 with TRBJ2-1, with 9 positions matching TRBD1. V dropped 6 bases and J dropped 4; count of bases not matched to a gene: 10. Germline CDR1 reads LNHDA; CDR2 reads SQIVND (reference sequence). The CDR3 is 16 residues long. The CDR3 DNA follows: TGTGCCAGTAGACCGATAGGGACAGGGATTTACAATGAGCAGTTCTTC. Translating it yields CASRPIGTGIYNEQFF.

The genes are TRBV6-4 and TRBJ1-6; weak D call: TRBD1 (5 bases). V was clipped by 4 bases and J by 19 bases, with 29 bases between them. The germline CDR1 and CDR2 sequences are MRHNA and SNTAGT. The CDR3 is 16 residues long. The CDR3 is CASSVDSVTATRGPHF. In DNA form, the CDR3 reads TGTGCCAGCAGTGTCGACAGCGTTACTGCCACGCGGGGCCCACACTTT.

V usage is TRBV27 and J usage is TRBJ2-2, with D maybe TRBD2 (5 bases). This CDR3 region has 14 residues. V lost 2 bases and J lost 5, with 9 bases in between. Germline assignment: CDR1 MNHEY and CDR2 SMNVEV (reference sequence). The CDR3 loop is CASSLQTGTGELFF. DNA for the CDR3: TGTGCCAGCAGTTTACAGACGGGAACCGGGGAGCTGTTTTTT.

This chain connects TRBV3-1 (or the pseudogene TRBV3-2) to TRBJ1-4; D unresolved. Germline-derived CDR1 and CDR2 are LGHDT and YNNKEL (reference sequence). V was clipped by 2 bases and J by 7 bases, with 11 bases between them. The CDR3 is 14 amino acids. The CDR3 DNA sequence: TGTGCCAGCAGCCAAAGGGAGGGCAGTGAAAAACTGTTTTTT. This gives the protein CASSQREGSEKLFF.

The chain joins TRBV18 to TRBJ1-1; 9 bases match TRBD1. CDR1 is KGHSH and CDR2 is LQKENI in the germline V gene. Trimming removed 3 bases from V and 2 bases from J; junction bases left unmatched: 4. The CDR3 loop spans 15 amino acids. CDR3 amino acids: CASSPGQGTNTEAFF. In nucleotides, the CDR3 is TGTGCCAGCTCACCGGGACAGGGAACAAACACTGAAGCTTTCTTT.

The chain joins TRBV12-3 or TRBV12-4 to TRBJ1-1; D remains unclear. This CDR3 has 12 residues. The V gene lost 7 bases and the J gene lost 11 bases, with 17 bases spanning the gap. The CDR3 reads CASKPQRGAAFF. The CDR3 DNA is TGTGCCAGCAAGCCTCAACGGGGTGCGGCTTTCTTT.

The CDR3 DNA reads TGTGCCAGCAGCTTAGACCGCGCAACTAATGAAAAACTGTTTTTT. Its translation is CASSLDRATNEKLFF. This sequence joins TRBV7-8 and TRBJ1-4; D ambiguous. The V gene's germline CDR1 is SGHVS and CDR2 FQNEAQ. The germline V and J ends were trimmed by 1 base and 0 bases, with 6 bases remaining between them. This CDR3 is built from 15 residues.

Only a few counts were recorded for this clone. The CDR3 sequence is CASSSPARMNTEAFF. The CDR3 DNA is TGTGCCAGCAGTTCTCCGGCCAGGATGAACACTGAAGCTTTCTTT. The chain recombines TRBV6-2 or TRBV6-3 with TRBJ1-1; D remains ambiguous. This CDR3 is 15 amino acids long. Germline CDR1 is MNHEY and CDR2 is SVGEGT. The V end was cut by 4 bases, the J end by 0 bases, with 12 bases between.

The chain links TRBV6-2 or TRBV6-3 to TRBJ2-7; D gene uncertain. Germline V gene data show CDR1 as MNHEY and CDR2 as SVGEGT. Trimming removed 2 bases from V and 1 base from J, with 18 bases in between. CDR3 length: 17 amino acids. In DNA, the CDR3 is TGTGCCAGCAGTTACCCCTCGACGACAAGACAATCCTACGAGCAGTACTTC. This codes for CASSYPSTTRQSYEQYF.

CDR3: CATGTGSFSGNTIYF. The CDR3 nucleotides read TGTGCCACTGGAACAGGATCCTTTTCTGGAAACACCATATATTTT. The genes are TRBV6-5 and TRBJ1-3, with D perhaps matching TRBD1 (5 bases). Trimming took 10 bases from V and 1 from J, leaving 17 bases between them. This CDR3 spans 15 amino acids. The germline V gene encodes CDR1 MNHEY and CDR2 SVGAGI.

V and J are TRBV19 and TRBJ2-7, with 8 bases fitting TRBD1. Germline CDR1 LNHDA, CDR2 SQIVND (reference sequence). J was trimmed by 5 bases and V by 4 bases; bases with no gene match: 10. The CDR3 is 15 amino acids. DNA of the CDR3: TGTGCCAGTAGTAAAGGGACAGGTTTTTTTCACGAGCAGTACTTC. This gives the protein CASSKGTGFFHEQYF. Supplemented by reference TRBV19 and TRBJ2-7, the full variable domain reads DGGITQSPKYLFRKEGQNVTLSCEQNLNHDAMYWYRQDPGQGLRLIYYSQIVNDFQKGDIAEGYSVSREKKESFPLTVTSAQKNPTAFYLCASSKGTGFFHEQYFGPGTRLTVT.

The rearrangement joins TRBV4-3 to TRBJ2-5, with TRBD2 matching over 8 bases. Trimming cost V 0 bases and J 1 base; bases outside gene matches: 10. Germline lookup yields CDR1 LGHNA and CDR2 YSLEER. The CDR3 sequence is 18 residues long. As DNA, the CDR3 is TGCGCCAGCAGCCAAGATTGGGTAGGGACTAGGCCCCAAGAGACCCAGTACTTC. It codes for CASSQDWVGTRPQETQYF.

J is TRBJ1-3 and V is TRBV18; a weak D match, TRBD1 (5 bases). Trimming cost V 3 bases and J 1 base, with 13 bases left between them. CDR1 and CDR2 from the germline V gene are KGHSH and LQKENI. The CDR3 extends over 16 amino acids. The CDR3 spells CASSPDTGESGNTIYF. CDR3 DNA: TGTGCCAGCTCACCGGACACCGGTGAGTCTGGAAACACCATATATTTT.

The chain is built from TRBV2 and TRBJ1-5; TRBD1 agrees at 7 bases. The J segment lost 0 bases and the V segment lost 6 bases, leaving 8 bases of the junction unmatched. The CDR3 has 16 residues. Germline loops: CDR1 SNHLY, CDR2 FYNNEI. The CDR3 reads CASRLAGGYSNQPQHF. In DNA, the CDR3 is TGTGCCAGCAGGCTGGCAGGGGGTTATAGCAATCAGCCCCAGCATTTT.

The chain links TRBV11-2 to TRBJ2-1, with D perhaps TRBD2 (6 bases). The CDR3 loop spans 13 amino acids. V lost 8 bases and J lost 4, with 12 bases in between. Germline loops: CDR1 SGHAT, CDR2 FQNNGV. This CDR3 is CASGSGTYNEQFF. The CDR3 DNA reads TGTGCCAGCGGATCGGGGACTTACAATGAGCAGTTCTTC.

The chain uses TRBV5-4 and TRBJ2-3; TRBD2 agrees at 10 bases. CDR1 is SGHNT, CDR2 YYREEE, per germline (reference sequence). The CDR3 covers 18 residues. The V gene end was trimmed by 5 bases and the J gene end by 0 bases; junction bases not matched to a gene: 12. This chain's CDR3 is CASRSSGGSLTSTDTQYF. CDR3 bases: TGTGCCAGCAGAAGTAGCGGGGGGAGCTTAACTAGCACAGATACGCAGTATTTT.

The chain combines TRBV6-1 with TRBJ1-1, with D possibly TRBD1 on 5 matching bases. With 3 bases removed from V and 4 bases from J, the gap between germline ends came to 18 bases. The CDR3 covers 16 residues. Germline values: CDR1 MNHNS, CDR2 SASEGT. CDR3 nucleotide sequence: TGTGCCAGCAGTGATTACCACCTGGGCGGGGGCACTGAAGCTTTCTTT. It yields the protein CASSDYHLGGGTEAFF.

V is TRBV6-5 and J is TRBJ1-6; no clear D. Germline assignment: CDR1 MNHEY and CDR2 SVGAGI. CDR3 length: 14 amino acids. V was trimmed by 7 bases and J by 8 bases, leaving 15 bases between them. The CDR3, as DNA: TGTGCCAGCATTAGGGAGATCTCCCATTCACCCCTCCACTTT. It codes for CASIREISHSPLHF.

This clone was seen only once. The J gene is TRBJ2-5, the V gene TRBV19; D is unresolved. The CDR3 contains 13 residues. V lost 5 bases and J lost 6, with 13 bases in between. Germline CDR1 and CDR2: LNHDA and SQIVND (reference sequence). The CDR3 DNA follows: TGTGCCAGTAGTTCCCCCGGCAGGCAGACCCAGTACTTC. Protein: CASSSPGRQTQYF.

This chain links TRBV19 with TRBJ2-5, with 8 positions matching TRBD2. This CDR3 spans 16 amino acids. V was pared by 0 bases and J by 1 base, with 4 bases of the junction left unmatched. Germline V gene sequence: CDR1 LNHDA, CDR2 SQIVND (reference sequence). The CDR3 region has the DNA TGTGCCAGTAGTATAGAGGTAGCGGGGAGCCAAGAGACCCAGTACTTC. As protein: CASSIEVAGSQETQYF.